The T cell receptor (beta chain) described here comes from a study of blood T cells in healthy people across ages. Isolation recovered at least 6.5 million PBMCs from every sample. The V end lost 6 bases, the J end lost 2 bases, and 10 bases lay between the germline ends. The CDR3 is made up of 13 amino acids. CDR1 SNHLY and CDR2 FYNNEI come from the germline V gene. A few counts support this clonotype. Together with a sample-barcoded 5' primer, a J-beta primer mix was included in a second PCR lasting roughly 6 to 12 cycles. MiXCR was run by TCRdb on the 5' RACE reads, yielding one entry per CDR3 protein. Of about 680,000 distinct CDR3 sequences in the sample, approximately 50% were seen once.

This TCR came from an older woman in good health. The sequenced sample consisted of blood. This rearrangement joins TRBV2 to TRBJ1-2; a weak D match, TRBD1 (5 bases). The CDR3: CASRGTVNYGYTF. CDR3 DNA sequence: TGTGCCAGCAGGGGGACGGTCAACTATGGCTACACCTTC.